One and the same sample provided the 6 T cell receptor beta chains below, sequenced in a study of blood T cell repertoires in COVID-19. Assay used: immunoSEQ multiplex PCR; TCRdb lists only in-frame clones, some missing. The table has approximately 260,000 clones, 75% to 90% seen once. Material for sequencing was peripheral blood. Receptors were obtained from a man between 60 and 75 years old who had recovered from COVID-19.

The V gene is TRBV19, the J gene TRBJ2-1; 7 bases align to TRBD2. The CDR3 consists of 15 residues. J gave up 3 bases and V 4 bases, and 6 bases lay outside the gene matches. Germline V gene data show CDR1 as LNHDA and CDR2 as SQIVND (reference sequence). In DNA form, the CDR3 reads TGTGCCAGTAGTACGGTTCGGGACTACTACAATGAGCAGTTCTTC. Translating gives CASSTVRDYYNEQFF.

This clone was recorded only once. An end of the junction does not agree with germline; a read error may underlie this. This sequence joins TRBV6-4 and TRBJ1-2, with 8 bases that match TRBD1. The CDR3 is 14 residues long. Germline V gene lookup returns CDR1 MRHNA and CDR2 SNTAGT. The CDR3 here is CASSDSDRAPVVDF. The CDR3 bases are TGTGCCAGCAGTGACTCGGACAGGGCGCCGGTAGTGGATTTC.

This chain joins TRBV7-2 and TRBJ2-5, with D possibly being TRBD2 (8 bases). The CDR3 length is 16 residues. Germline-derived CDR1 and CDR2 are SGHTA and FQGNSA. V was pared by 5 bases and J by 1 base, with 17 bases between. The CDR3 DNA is TGTGCCAGCAGCCCAGGGGGTGCGGGGGGCCAAGAGACCCAGTACTTC. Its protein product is CASSPGGAGGQETQYF. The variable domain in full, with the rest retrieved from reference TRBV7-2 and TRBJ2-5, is GAGVSQSPSNKVTEKGKDVELRCDPISGHTALYWYRQSLGQGLEFLIYFQGNSAPDKSGLPSDRFSAERTGGSVSTLTIQRTQQEDSAVYLCASSPGGAGGQETQYFGPGTRLLVL.

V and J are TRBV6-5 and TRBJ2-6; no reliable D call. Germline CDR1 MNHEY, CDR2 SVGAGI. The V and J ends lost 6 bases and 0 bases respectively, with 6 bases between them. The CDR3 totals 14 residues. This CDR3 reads CASSTSSGANVLTF. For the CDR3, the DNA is TGTGCCAGCAGCACAAGCTCTGGGGCCAACGTCCTGACTTTC.

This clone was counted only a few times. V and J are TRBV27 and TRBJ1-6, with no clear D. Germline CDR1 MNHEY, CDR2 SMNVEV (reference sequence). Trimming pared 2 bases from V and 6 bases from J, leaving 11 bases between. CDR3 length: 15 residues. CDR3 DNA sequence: TGTGCCAGCAGTTTACCCCCAGGCCGTAATTCACCCCTCCACTTT. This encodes CASSLPPGRNSPLHF.

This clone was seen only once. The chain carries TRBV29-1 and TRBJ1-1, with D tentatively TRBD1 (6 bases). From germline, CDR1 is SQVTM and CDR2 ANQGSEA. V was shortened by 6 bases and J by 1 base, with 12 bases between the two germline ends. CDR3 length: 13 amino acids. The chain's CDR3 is CSVKKQGNTEAFF. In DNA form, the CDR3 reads TGCAGCGTAAAGAAACAGGGGAACACTGAAGCTTTCTTT.